These T cell receptor beta chains were read from a single sample in a study of OX40 agonist ivuxolimab in advanced cancers. Assay used: immunoSEQ multiplex PCR; TCRdb lists only in-frame clones, some missing. The sample shows more than 75,000 clones, about 85% of them seen only once. Material: CD4+ or CD8+ T cells sorted from blood, obtained in a trial of the OX40 agonist ivuxolimab. These receptors all stem from an adult with an advanced solid tumor such as melanoma, head and neck, liver or kidney cancer. The CDR3 runs from the conserved cysteine through the conserved F or W. A D gene is named only where the DNA matches it firmly. For some rows the clone size is stated as once, few or many, or as a class when expanded; others skip it.

j_gene,d_gene,abundance,v_gene,CDR3nt,CDR3aa
TRBJ2-3,-,once,TRBV28,TGTGCCAGCAAAATAGGAGGGAGCACAGATACGCAGTATTTT,CASKIGGSTDTQYF
TRBJ2-4,TRBD1,-,TRBV6-5,TGTGCCAGCAGGCAGGGGGCGGCCAAAAACATTCAGTACTTC,CASRQGAAKNIQYF
TRBJ1-2,-,-,TRBV9,TGTGCCAGCAGCGCCGGGGCCCTCGGCGGATACTATGGCTACACCTTC,CASSAGALGGYYGYTF
TRBJ2-1,-,-,TRBV15,TGTGCCACCAGCCCACTGTTGGGTGAGCAGTTCTTC,CATSPLLGEQFF
TRBJ2-3,TRBD2,-,TRBV23-1,TGCGCCAGCAGTCGGTCTAGCGGGAGGGCAGATACGCAGTATTTT,CASSRSSGRADTQYF
TRBJ1-5,-,-,TRBV10-3,TGTGCCATCGGGACTGCAGATCAGCCCCAGCATTTT,CAIGTADQPQHF
TRBJ2-1,-,-,TRBV15,TGTGCCACCAGCCAATCCAATGAGCAGTTCTTC,CATSQSNEQFF
TRBJ1-4,-,-,TRBV11-2,TGTGCCAGCAGCATAGGACAGACCGCTAATGAAAAACTGTTTTTT,CASSIGQTANEKLFF
TRBJ2-7,TRBD1,once,TRBV18,TGTGCCAGCTCACCGGGACAGGGGGGGAGTTACGAGCAGTACTTC,CASSPGQGGSYEQYF
TRBJ2-1,TRBD1,-,TRBV6-1,TGTGCCAGCACCCTAGGACAGGGGACCTACAATGAGCAGTTCTTC,CASTLGQGTYNEQFF
TRBJ2-5,-,-,TRBV6-7,TGTGCCAGCAGTTACTCGAGGTTCGGGGGCTGGCAAGAGACCCAGTACTTC,CASSYSRFGGWQETQYF
TRBJ2-3,-,-,TRBV27,TGTGCCAGCAGCAAGCTGAGTTTGAGCACAGATACGCAGTATTTT,CASSKLSLSTDTQYF
TRBJ2-7,-,-,TRBV5-1,TGCGCCAGCAGCCATCAAAGCGGCCAGAGCTCCTACGAGCAGTACTTC,CASSHQSGQSSYEQYF
TRBJ2-6,-,-,TRBV5-1,TGCGCCAGCGGTGCAGGGGCCTCTGGGGCCAACGTCCTGACTTTC,CASGAGASGANVLTF
TRBJ2-5,-,-,TRBV5-1,TGCGCCAGCAGCTTTTCTGCGGAGACCCAGTACTTC,CASSFSAETQYF
TRBJ2-2,-,-,TRBV11-3,TGTGCCAGCAGCTTAGATGGGGGGAATAGCGGGGAGCTGTTTTTT,CASSLDGGNSGELFF
TRBJ1-6,-,-,TRBV6-4,TGTGCCAGCAGGTCATCCTATAATTCACCCCTCCACTTT,CASRSSYNSPLHF
TRBJ1-2,-,few,TRBV29-1,TGCAGCGCCGGAACCGGCTCCTATGGCTACACCTTC,CSAGTGSYGYTF
TRBJ1-2,-,-,TRBV5-4,TGTGCCAGCAGCAGGGCGCCGACCGGGGACTATGGCTACACCTTC,CASSRAPTGDYGYTF
TRBJ2-7,-,-,TRBV5-4,TGTGCCAGCAGCTTGAAGGGACTTCCATCCTACGAGCAGTACTTC,CASSLKGLPSYEQYF
TRBJ2-2,-,-,TRBV9,TGTGCCAGCAGCGTAGTGGGAACCGGGGAGCTGTTTTTT,CASSVVGTGELFF
TRBJ2-1,TRBD1,once,TRBV29-1,TGCAGCGTTGTAGGGGGCGCTCGGATGAACGAGCAGTTCTTC,CSVVGGARMNEQFF
TRBJ1-1,-,-,TRBV4-1,TGCGCCAGCAGCCAAGACTTAGGGGCCCCTGTGTCCGCGGGAACGAACACTGAAGCTTTCTTT,CASSQDLGAPVSAGTNTEAFF
TRBJ2-1,-,-,TRBV7-9,TGTGCCAGCAGCTTAGGGGTAACATCCTACAATGAGCAGTTCTTC,CASSLGVTSYNEQFF
TRBJ1-1,TRBD1,-,TRBV2,TGTGCCAGCACCCCTCAAACCCCAGGGGGCTTCACTGAAGCTTTCTTT,CASTPQTPGGFTEAFF
TRBJ2-2,TRBD2,few,TRBV7-9,TGTGCCAGCAGCTTAGCAGCGGGGCTGGACACCGGGGAGCTGTTTTTT,CASSLAAGLDTGELFF
TRBJ2-5,TRBD2,few,TRBV5-1,TGCGCCAGCAGCTTGGGCATACTGAAACTAGCGAGCCGTAAAGAGACCCAGTACTTC,CASSLGILKLASRKETQYF
TRBJ2-7,TRBD2,-,TRBV5-1,TGCGCCAGCAGCTTGTTTTTTCGGGGCGGGGCTAGCGGAACCTACGAGCAGTACTTC,CASSLFFRGGASGTYEQYF
TRBJ1-5,-,-,TRBV6-1,TGTGCCAGCAGCCTCGTGACGGATTATCAGCCCCAGCATTTT,CASSLVTDYQPQHF
TRBJ1-6,-,-,TRBV19,TGTGCCAGTAGATTCAGGGAAAACTATAATTCACCCCTCCACTTT,CASRFRENYNSPLHF
TRBJ2-1,TRBD2,-,TRBV19,TGTGCCAGTAGACTAACCTCCGGGGGGGCTATTTACAATGAGCAGTTCTTC,CASRLTSGGAIYNEQFF
TRBJ2-6,-,once,TRBV7-8,TGTGCCAGCAGCCTGCTAAACTCCATCTCTGGGGCCAACGTCCTGACTTTC,CASSLLNSISGANVLTF
TRBJ1-2,-,-,TRBV27,TGTGCCAGCAGACCGCCGGGACTTAACTATGGCTACACCTTC,CASRPPGLNYGYTF
TRBJ2-1,TRBD1,-,TRBV5-1,TGCGCCAGCAGGGGGACAGAAGAGCAGTTCTTC,CASRGTEEQFF
TRBJ1-5,-,-,TRBV4-1,TGCGCCAGCAGCCAAGGAGGGGACAATCAGCCCCAGCATTTT,CASSQGGDNQPQHF
TRBJ1-6,-,-,TRBV9,TGTGCCAGCAGCGTAGGGGTCTATAATTCACCCCTCCACTTT,CASSVGVYNSPLHF
TRBJ1-5,-,few,TRBV6-1,TGTGCCAGCAGGCTCGCAGGGGCCAACAATCAGCCCCAGCATTTT,CASRLAGANNQPQHF
TRBJ2-3,-,-,TRBV28,TGTGCCAGCAGCTGGGTAACCCGTACGCAGTATTTT,CASSWVTRTQYF
TRBJ2-1,TRBD2,-,TRBV7-9,TGTGCCAGCAGCTCCCGGACTAGCGGGGGAAACAATGAGCAGTTCTTC,CASSSRTSGGNNEQFF
TRBJ1-1,TRBD1,few,TRBV2,TGTGCCAGCGTGATGGACAGGGCATCGCCTGCCGCTTTCTTT,CASVMDRASPAAFF
TRBJ2-2,-,-,TRBV10-3,TGTGCCATCTGGGGGGACCCCACCGGGGAGCTGTTTTTT,CAIWGDPTGELFF
TRBJ1-6,-,-,TRBV5-4,TGTGCCAGCAGCAGAGGGACGGCCAGCTCCTATAATTCACCCCTCCACTTT,CASSRGTASSYNSPLHF
TRBJ2-1,-,few,TRBV5-4,TGTGCCAGCAGCTTGCATGGGGGGGCCAGCAATGAGCAGTTCTTC,CASSLHGGASNEQFF